A selection of T cell receptor beta chains follows, all from one sample in a study of T cells in Graves' hyperthyroidism and ophthalmopathy. MiXCR, applied by TCRdb to the multiplex PCR reads, yields one record per CDR3 protein. The sample includes 500,000 to 600,000 distinct CDR3 sequences, 46% of them seen just once. Sequencing input: peripheral blood or thyroid tissue (not recorded which). These receptors originate from an adult woman with Graves' disease, either hyperthyroidism or ophthalmopathy (not recorded which). The CDR3 runs from the conserved cysteine through the conserved F or W. A D gene is named only where the DNA matches it firmly. Rows give clone size only sometimes, using once, few, many, or a class for an expanded clone.

j_call | d_call | clone_size | v_call | cdr3_aa | cdr3_nt
TRBJ2-7 | . | . | TRBV7-8 | CASSPGTLAAYEQYF | TGTGCCAGCAGCCCCGGGACACTGGCGGCCTACGAGCAGTACTTC
TRBJ1-1 | . | . | TRBV19 | CASSIGQGRIGTEAFF | TGTGCCAGTAGTATCGGGCAGGGTCGCATTGGCACTGAAGCTTTCTTT
TRBJ2-7 | TRBD2 | few | TRBV5-1 | CASSLVAGEDEQYF | TGCGCCAGCAGCTTGGTAGCGGGAGAGGACGAGCAGTACTTC
TRBJ2-7 | . | many | TRBV20-1 | CSARDWGDPDYEQYF | TGCAGTGCTAGAGATTGGGGGGACCCGGACTACGAGCAGTACTTC
TRBJ1-5 | . | . | TRBV11-1 | CASSLAVGSSNQPQHF | TGTGCCAGCAGCTTAGCCGTGGGGAGTAGCAATCAGCCCCAGCATTTT
TRBJ1-2 | . | few | TRBV5-1 | CASSLAAGGDGYTF | TGCGCCAGCAGCTTGGCCGCGGGGGGTGATGGCTACACCTTC
TRBJ1-5 | . | once | TRBV29-1 | CSVLGIGHQPQHF | TGCAGCGTTCTGGGGATAGGACATCAGCCCCAGCATTTT
TRBJ2-2 | . | many | TRBV5-6 | CASSLAVGEQGELFF | TGTGCCAGCAGCTTGGCCGTCGGGGAGCAGGGGGAGCTGTTTTTT
TRBJ1-1 | . | . | TRBV10-3 | CAIRPGGAGSTEAFF | TGTGCCATCAGGCCGGGGGGGGCAGGGAGTACTGAAGCTTTCTTT
TRBJ1-1 | TRBD1 | . | TRBV7-3 | CASSTDRVTEAFF | TGTGCCAGCAGCACGGACAGGGTCACTGAAGCTTTCTTT
TRBJ2-7 | . | many | TRBV20-1 | CSAIADNYVEQYF | TGCAGTGCTATCGCAGATAACTACGTCGAGCAGTACTTC
TRBJ1-5 | . | . | TRBV25-1 | CACSASFGGANQPQHF | .
TRBJ2-7 | TRBD1 | . | TRBV10-3 | CAIRGGQGAHEQYF | TGTGCCATCAGGGGAGGACAGGGGGCCCACGAGCAGTACTTC
TRBJ2-2 | TRBD2 | many | TRBV29-1 | CSVVISGRVNTGELFF | TGCAGCGTTGTCATTAGCGGGAGGGTGAACACCGGGGAGCTGTTTTTT
TRBJ2-7 | . | . | TRBV7-6 | CASKEGGAKDEQYF | TGTGCCAGCAAGGAAGGGGGGGCTAAAGACGAGCAGTACTTC
TRBJ2-2 | TRBD1 | many | TRBV29-1 | CSVASRQGHRELFF | TGCAGCGTCGCAAGTAGACAGGGGCACAGGGAGCTGTTTTTT
TRBJ1-2 | TRBD1 | many | TRBV29-1 | CSVSGQGAGGYTF | TGCAGCGTATCGGGACAGGGGGCCGGAGGCTACACCTTC
TRBJ2-7 | . | many | TRBV7-2 | CASSLSLGPYEQYF | TGTGCCAGCAGCTTAAGTTTAGGACCCTACGAGCAGTACTTC
TRBJ1-1 | TRBD1 | . | TRBV9 | CASSKLGTGAAAFF | TGTGCCAGCAGCAAACTGGGGACAGGGGCTGCCGCTTTCTTT
TRBJ1-2 | . | many | TRBV28 | CASRGRAYGYTF | TGTGCCAGCAGGGGCAGGGCCTATGGCTACACCTTC
TRBJ2-2 | . | many | TRBV5-1 | CASSLRGGANTGELFF | TGCGCCAGCAGCTTGAGGGGCGGGGCGAACACCGGGGAGCTGTTTTTT
TRBJ1-4 | . | . | TRBV5-1 | CASSYRDAGEKLFF | TGCGCCAGCAGCTACCGGGACGCAGGTGAAAAACTGTTTTTT
TRBJ1-4 | TRBD1 | . | TRBV12-3/TRBV12-4 | CASRHTGGFEKLFF | TGTGCCAGCAGACACACAGGGGGCTTTGAAAAACTGTTTTTT
TRBJ2-6 | . | . | TRBV5-1 | CASSLGQFTGANVLTF | TGCGCCAGCAGCTTGGGTCAGTTCACCGGGGCCAACGTCCTGACTTTC
TRBJ1-5 | . | . | TRBV6-5 | CASSQNAGRNQPQHF | TGTGCCAGCAGCCAAAATGCGGGGCGCAATCAGCCCCAGCATTTT
TRBJ1-1 | . | many | TRBV6-6 | CASSSMNTEAFF | TGTGCCAGCAGCTCGATGAACACTGAAGCTTTCTTT
TRBJ1-6 | . | . | TRBV7-9 | CASSTLRDSPLHF | TGTGCCAGCAGCACGTTGAGGGATTCACCCCTCCACTTT
TRBJ2-2 | TRBD1 | . | TRBV24-1 | CATSDYDRANTGELFF | TGTGCCACCAGTGATTACGACAGGGCGAACACCGGGGAGCTGTTTTTT
TRBJ2-7 | . | . | TRBV7-9 | CASRFPQGREQYF | TGTGCCAGCAGATTTCCGCAGGGGCGCGAGCAGTACTTC
TRBJ2-7 | . | . | TRBV29-1 | CSVDGTDSYEQYF | TGCAGCGTTGACGGGACGGACTCCTACGAGCAGTACTTC
TRBJ1-5 | . | . | TRBV10-2 | CASSERGMNQPQHF | TGCGCCAGCAGTGAAAGGGGGATGAATCAGCCCCAGCATTTT
TRBJ1-2 | . | . | TRBV5-7 | CASSPSGGSYGYTF | TGTGCCAGCAGTCCCTCGGGGGGGTCCTATGGCTACACCTTC
TRBJ1-1 | . | . | TRBV10-3 | CAIGEAFF | TGTGCCATCGGCGAAGCTTTCTTT
TRBJ1-2 | . | . | TRBV5-1 | CASSLGQSYGCTF | TGCGCCAGCAGCTTGGGGCAGTCCTATGGCTGCACCTTC
TRBJ1-2 | . | many | TRBV7-2 | CASTATGGPSIYGYTF | TGTGCCAGCACCGCAACCGGGGGGCCTTCGATCTATGGCTACACCTTC
TRBJ1-4 | TRBD1 | . | TRBV7-9 | CASTPTEGAGEKLFF | TGTGCCAGCACACCCACCGAGGGGGCGGGTGAAAAACTGTTTTTT
TRBJ1-4 | . | many | TRBV7-9 | CASSRQSPGGGEKLFF | TGTGCCAGCAGCCGCCAAAGCCCGGGGGGCGGAGAAAAACTGTTTTTT
TRBJ1-2 | . | few | TRBV7-8 | CASSPAAAAYGYTF | TGTGCCAGCAGCCCGGCGGCCGCGGCCTATGGCTACACCTTC
TRBJ1-5 | TRBD1 | many | TRBV2 | CASSVQGADQPQHF | TGTGCCAGCAGCGTACAGGGGGCCGATCAGCCCCAGCATTTT
TRBJ2-5 | . | many | TRBV12-3/TRBV12-4 | CASSLGRGIGPQETQYF | TGTGCCAGCAGTTTAGGACGAGGGATTGGGCCCCAAGAGACCCAGTACTTC
TRBJ2-7 | TRBD1 | once | TRBV2 | CASAHSGTGLYEQYF | TGTGCCAGCGCGCATTCCGGGACAGGGCTCTACGAGCAGTACTTC
TRBJ1-5 | . | . | TRBV19 | CATREADNQPQHF | TGTGCCACGCGAGAGGCGGACAATCAGCCCCAGCATTTT
TRBJ1-4 | . | . | TRBV15 | CASIGQGLNEKLFF | TGTGCCTCCATCGGGCAGGGGCTTAATGAAAAACTGTTTTTT
TRBJ2-2 | . | . | TRBV7-2 | CASSLTPGEPGSCFF | .
TRBJ2-5 | TRBD1 | . | TRBV7-8 | CASSPKEGQGYQRF | TGTGCCAGCAGCCCTAAAGAGGGACAGGGATACCAGCGCTTC
TRBJ1-2 | . | . | TRBV7-3 | CAPGAGDDGYTF | TGTGCCCCCGGGGCAGGGGACGATGGCTACACCTTC
TRBJ1-3 | . | few | TRBV6-6 | CASSYTGQSSGNTIYF | TGTGCCAGCAGTTACACCGGACAGTCCTCTGGAAACACCATATATTTT
TRBJ1-1 | . | many | TRBV20-1 | CSARDYWDEAFF | TGCAGTGCTAGAGATTACTGGGATGAAGCTTTCTTT
TRBJ2-7 | . | many | TRBV6-6 | CASSYGTYEQYF | TGTGCCAGCAGTTACGGTACCTACGAGCAGTACTTC
TRBJ1-1 | . | many | TRBV3-1 | CASSQVNFAPRF | TGTGCCAGCAGCCAAGTAAATTTCGCCCCGCGATTT
TRBJ2-3 | . | few | TRBV10-3 | CAISAQYF | TGTGCCATCAGTGCGCAGTATTTT
TRBJ2-7 | TRBD2 | . | TRBV7-2 | CASSQDSTSGPEQYF | TGCGCCAGCAGCCAAGATAGTACTAGCGGACCTGAGCAGTACTTC
TRBJ2-2 | TRBD1 | many | TRBV20-1 | CSARDRFGTGERGAGFGELFF | TGCAGTGCTAGAGATCGGTTCGGGACAGGGGAGCGAGGTGCGGGCTTCGGGGAGCTGTTTTTT
TRBJ1-2 | . | . | TRBV2 | CASVEGRGYTF | TGTGCCAGCGTGGAAGGCAGAGGCTACACCTTC
TRBJ1-1 | . | once | TRBV7-9 | CASSLFGQNNEAFF | TGTGCCAGCAGCTTATTTGGGCAGAACAATGAAGCTTTCTTT
TRBJ1-4 | TRBD1 | few | TRBV15 | CATSSGTGEVKLFF | TGTGCCACCAGCAGCGGGACAGGGGAAGTAAAACTGTTTTTT
TRBJ2-7 | TRBD1 | many | TRBV7-2 | CASSPGQASLYEQYF | TGTGCCAGCAGCCCAGGACAGGCCTCGCTCTACGAGCAGTACTTC